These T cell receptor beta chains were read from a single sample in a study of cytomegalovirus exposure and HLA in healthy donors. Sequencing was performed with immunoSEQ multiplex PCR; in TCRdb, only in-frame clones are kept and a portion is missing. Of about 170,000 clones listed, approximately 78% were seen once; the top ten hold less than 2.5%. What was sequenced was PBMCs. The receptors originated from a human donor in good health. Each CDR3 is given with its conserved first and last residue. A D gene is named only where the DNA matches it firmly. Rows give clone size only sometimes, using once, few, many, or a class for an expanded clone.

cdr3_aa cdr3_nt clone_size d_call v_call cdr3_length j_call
CASSTGQDYGYTF TGTGCCAGCAGTACCGGACAGGACTATGGCTACACCTTC NA TRBD1 TRBV27 13 TRBJ1-2
CAWSVLSANEKLFF TGTGCCTGGAGTGTCCTCTCGGCTAATGAAAAACTGTTTTTT NA NA TRBV30 14 TRBJ1-4
CASSLGGTTQETQYF TGTGCTAGCAGCTTAGGAGGGACTACTCAAGAGACCCAGTACTTC NA TRBD2 TRBV7-7 15 TRBJ2-5
CASSGANEKLFF TGTGCCAGCAGTGGGGCCAATGAAAAACTGTTTTTT NA NA TRBV2 12 TRBJ1-4
CAWSTGGEQFF TGTGCCTGGAGTACCGGGGGTGAGCAGTTCTTC NA NA TRBV30 11 TRBJ2-1
CASSPGQGGAYEQYF TGTGCCAGCAGCCCAGGACAGGGGGGAGCCTACGAGCAGTACTTC NA TRBD1 TRBV6-5 15 TRBJ2-7
CASSRGSYEQYF TGTGCCAGCAGCCGGGGTTCCTACGAGCAGTACTTC few NA TRBV7-9 12 TRBJ2-7
CAVRGMSTEAFF TGTGCCGTTAGAGGGATGAGTACTGAAGCTTTCTTT few NA TRBV19 12 TRBJ1-1
CASSLYGGGNTIYF TGTGCCAGCAGCTTATACGGGGGTGGAAACACCATATATTTT few NA TRBV11-2 14 TRBJ1-3
CASNRRDRDQPQHF TGTGCCAGTAACCGGAGAGACAGGGACCAGCCCCAGCATTTT NA TRBD1 TRBV19 14 TRBJ1-5
CASSLRGQGADTQYF TGTGCCAGCAGCTTAAGGGGACAGGGGGCAGATACGCAGTATTTT NA TRBD1 TRBV7-3 15 TRBJ2-3
CASSFSWPLTETQYF TGCGCCAGCAGCTTTAGCTGGCCATTAACTGAGACCCAGTACTTC NA NA TRBV5-1 15 TRBJ2-5
CASGLTEETQYF TGTGCTAGTGGCCTTACAGAAGAGACCCAGTACTTC few NA TRBV12-5 12 TRBJ2-5
CASSSSGGVLYNEQFF TGTGCCAGCAGTTCCAGCGGGGGGGTTCTCTACAATGAGCAGTTCTTC NA TRBD2 TRBV11-2 16 TRBJ2-1
CASSLFITTLLAKNIQYF TGTGCCAGCAGCTTATTTATCACGACTCTACTAGCCAAAAACATTCAGTACTTC NA NA TRBV7-2 18 TRBJ2-4
CASSLEQSGNTIYF TGTGCCAGCAGCTTAGAACAATCTGGAAACACCATATATTTT few NA TRBV11-2 14 TRBJ1-3
CAISERTGEQPQHF TGTGCCATCAGTGAGCGTACAGGGGAACAGCCCCAGCATTTT NA TRBD1 TRBV10-3 14 TRBJ1-5
CASSPQRGQGMAQYF TGTGCCAGCAGCCCCCAACGAGGCCAGGGAATGGCCCAGTACTTC NA NA TRBV7-6 15 TRBJ2-5
CASSRQVGAGETQYF TGTGCCAGCAGCCGACAGGTAGGGGCAGGAGAGACCCAGTACTTC few NA TRBV6-6 15 TRBJ2-5
CATSRAGQGNTEAFF TGTGCCACCAGCAGAGCGGGACAGGGGAACACTGAAGCTTTCTTT NA TRBD1 TRBV15 15 TRBJ1-1
CASSNRDRDPGYTF TGTGCCAGCAGTAACCGGGACAGGGATCCTGGCTACACCTTC NA TRBD1 TRBV27 14 TRBJ1-2
CASSLPGGYEQYF TGTGCCAGCAGCTTGCCAGGGGGCTACGAGCAGTACTTC NA TRBD1 TRBV5-8 13 TRBJ2-7
CAIPRASGASYEQYF TGTGCCATCCCTCGGGCTAGCGGGGCCAGCTACGAGCAGTACTTC NA TRBD2 TRBV2 15 TRBJ2-7
CASSWGRSGGTQYF TGTGCCAGCAGTTGGGGCCGTTCGGGCGGTACGCAGTATTTT NA NA TRBV6-6 14 TRBJ2-3
CASSLDRGPDTEAFF TGTGCCAGCAGCTTAGATCGGGGTCCCGACACTGAAGCTTTCTTT NA NA TRBV7-2 15 TRBJ1-1
CASSYGAAVSSPLHF TGTGCCAGCAGCTACGGGGCGGCGGTTTCCTCACCCCTCCACTTT NA NA TRBV6-5 15 TRBJ1-6
CASSSSTDLNGYTF NA few NA TRBV6-6 14 TRBJ1-2
CASSLGRGIRGTEAFF TGTGCCAGCAGCTTAGGGAGGGGCATCAGAGGGACTGAAGCTTTCTTT once NA TRBV7-9 16 TRBJ1-1
CASSKNAGGFYNEQFF TGTGCCAGCAGCAAAAACGCAGGGGGCTTCTACAATGAGCAGTTCTTC once TRBD1 TRBV9 16 TRBJ2-1
CASSLDGGGNYEQYF TGTGCCAGCAGCTTGGACGGGGGGGGTAACTACGAGCAGTACTTC NA TRBD2 TRBV5-4 15 TRBJ2-7
CASSEARGSYEQYF TGTGCCAGCAGTGAAGCGCGAGGGTCCTACGAGCAGTACTTC NA NA TRBV6-1 14 TRBJ2-7
CASSLVMGGTEAFF TGTGCCAGCAGCTTAGTAATGGGGGGGACTGAAGCTTTCTTT NA NA TRBV7-8 14 TRBJ1-1
CASSEGGLSGEQYF TGTGCCAGCTCGGAGGGGGGGCTCTCGGGCGAGCAGTACTTC NA NA TRBV6-5 14 TRBJ2-7
CASSYNNPVGEQFF TGTGCCAGCAGCTATAATAATCCGGTTGGTGAGCAGTTCTTC NA NA TRBV7-9 14 TRBJ2-1
CSVGTSGGGYTDTQYF TGCAGCGTTGGTACTAGCGGGGGGGGATACACAGATACGCAGTATTTT NA TRBD2 TRBV29-1 16 TRBJ2-3
CASSPTGAGGPNEQFF TGTGCCAGCAGTCCCACGGGGGCGGGGGGGCCCAATGAGCAGTTCTTC NA TRBD2 TRBV6-4 16 TRBJ2-1
CASSLGGDQPQHF TGTGCCAGCAGCTTAGGGGGGGATCAGCCCCAGCATTTT NA NA TRBV7-2 13 TRBJ1-5
CASSVTDRSYGQYF TGTGCCAGCAGTGTAACTGACAGGTCCTACGGCCAGTACTTC NA NA TRBV25-1 14 TRBJ2-7
CAIRGDREGSEQYF TGTGCCATCAGGGGGGACAGGGAAGGCTCCGAGCAGTACTTC NA TRBD1 TRBV10-3 14 TRBJ2-7
CASSLEAGHDTEAFF TGTGCCAGCAGCTTAGAAGCGGGGCACGACACTGAAGCTTTCTTT NA NA TRBV7-2 15 TRBJ1-1
CASDYAYRDEQFF TGTGCTAGTGACTACGCTTACCGCGATGAGCAGTTCTTC NA NA TRBV12-5 13 TRBJ2-1
CASSQTNVLTF TGTGCCAGCAGCCAAACCAACGTCCTGACTTTC few NA TRBV7-2 11 TRBJ2-6
CASSLVGTENSNYGYTF TGTGCCAGCAGCTTAGTGGGGACAGAAAACTCTAACTATGGCTACACCTTC NA TRBD1 TRBV7-9 17 TRBJ1-2
CAISESTGYTEAFF TGTGCCATCAGTGAGTCGACTGGGTACACTGAAGCTTTCTTT NA NA TRBV10-3 14 TRBJ1-1
CASSREVTNEQFF TGCGCCAGCAGCCGGGAAGTGACCAATGAGCAGTTCTTC NA NA TRBV5-1 13 TRBJ2-1
CASSQGAGDTGELFF TGCGCCAGCAGCCAAGGGGCAGGGGACACCGGGGAGCTGTTTTTT few NA TRBV4-3 15 TRBJ2-2
CASSLDPSGYEQYF TGTGCCAGCAGCTTAGATCCTAGCGGTTACGAGCAGTACTTC NA TRBD2 TRBV7-2 14 TRBJ2-7
CASSLLAGASYEQYF TGTGCCAGCAGCTTACTAGCGGGGGCCTCCTACGAGCAGTACTTC NA TRBD2 TRBV7-2 15 TRBJ2-7
CAISESRGGETQYF TGTGCCATCAGTGAGTCGAGGGGAGGAGAGACCCAGTACTTC NA NA TRBV10-3 14 TRBJ2-5
CASTGPGWVNEQFF TGTGCCAGCACTGGGCCAGGGTGGGTGAATGAGCAGTTCTTC NA NA TRBV5-8 14 TRBJ2-1
CAWSVPGGNTIYF TGTGCCTGGAGTGTACCCGGTGGAAACACCATATATTTT NA NA TRBV30 13 TRBJ1-3